These T cell receptor beta chains were read from a single sample in a study of shared clonotypes between healthy human individuals. This table comes from immunoSEQ multiplex PCR, and its TCRdb copy is limited to in-frame clones, with some not included. Of 850,000 to 1,100,000 clones listed, around 77% are singletons. Sequencing used memory CD4+ T cells from PBMCs. All receptors derive from a young man in good health. Some clones in this sample may be carry-over from other donors' samples. Each CDR3 is given with its conserved first and last residue. A D gene is named only where the DNA matches it firmly.

j_gene | d_gene | v_gene | CDR3nt | CDR3aa
TRBJ2-7 | TRBD1 | TRBV10-1 | TGCGCCAGCAGTGAGGGACAGGTTGGCTACGAGCAGTACTTC | CASSEGQVGYEQYF
TRBJ2-4 | NA | TRBV6-5 | TGTGCCAGCAGAAGCCCAGGGGCGGAAGGCATTCAGTACTTC | CASRSPGAEGIQYF
TRBJ2-2 | NA | TRBV5-4 | TGTGCCAGCAGCTTGTACCAGGGTACGAACACCGGGGAGCTGTTTTTT | CASSLYQGTNTGELFF
TRBJ1-5 | NA | TRBV28 | TGTGCCAGCAGCCCCCCGGCGGGGGCCCAGCAGCCCCAGCATTTT | CASSPPAGAQQPQHF
TRBJ1-2 | NA | TRBV27 | TGTGCCAGCAGTTTACGGGGTGGCGTCCAGAGTGGCTACACCTTC | CASSLRGGVQSGYTF
TRBJ2-1 | TRBD2 | TRBV7-3 | TGTGCCAGCAGCCCTACTAGCGGGATCTACAATGAGCAGTTCTTC | CASSPTSGIYNEQFF
TRBJ2-5 | TRBD2 | TRBV9 | TGTGCCAGCAGCGTAGATAATAGCGGGACCCAAGAGACCCAGTACTTC | CASSVDNSGTQETQYF
TRBJ1-1 | NA | TRBV10-3 | TGTGCCATCAGCAGGTTAGGGGTTACTGAAGCTTTCTTT | CAISRLGVTEAFF
TRBJ1-3 | NA | TRBV6-6 | TGTGCCAGCACCAGCTCAGGGGAGGGAAACACCATATATTTT | CASTSSGEGNTIYF
TRBJ2-7 | TRBD2 | TRBV27 | TGTGCCAGCAGCCAGGGACTAGCGGGAACCTACGAGCAGTACTTC | CASSQGLAGTYEQYF
TRBJ2-1 | NA | TRBV6-1 | TGTGCCAGCAGTGACCCGGGACTCCCTCTCACGGAGCAGTTCTTC | CASSDPGLPLTEQFF
TRBJ2-7 | NA | TRBV18 | TGTGCCAGCTCACCCCTCGGGGAGACCTACGAGCAGTACTTC | CASSPLGETYEQYF
TRBJ2-7 | NA | TRBV4-2 | TGTGCCAGCAGCCAAGCCGGTACGTCCAACTCCTACGAGCAGTACTTC | CASSQAGTSNSYEQYF
TRBJ1-1 | NA | TRBV9 | TGTGCCAGCAGCGCCGACCCTAGGGCAGGGAGAGGTAGTGCTGAAGCTTTCTTT | CASSADPRAGRGSAEAFF